Shown below are 23 T cell receptor beta chains from a single sample sequenced in a study of blood T cell repertoires in COVID-19. Produced via immunoSEQ multiplex PCR; TCRdb's table is partial and in-frame only. The repertoire holds about 170,000 clones, about 88% seen once, with just over 2.5% in the top ten. The sample consisted of peripheral blood. The receptor source for this set is a woman of 80 years or more with COVID-19, enrolled during active disease.

The gene calls are TRBV6-6 and TRBJ2-7; tentative D call: TRBD2 (6 bases). This CDR3 has 11 residues. The germline V and J ends were trimmed by 6 bases and 6 bases, with 9 bases remaining between them. CDR1 and CDR2 (germline): MNHNY, SVGAGI (reference sequence). For the CDR3, the DNA is TGTGCCAGCAGCTCGGAGGGCGAGCAGTACTTC. Its translation is CASSSEGEQYF.

The CDR3 nucleotides are TGCGCCAGCAGCTTGGGGCAAAGCTCCTACAATGAGCAGTTCTTC. It yields the protein CASSLGQSSYNEQFF. The rearrangement joins TRBV5-1 to TRBJ2-1, with unresolved D. Trimming removed 0 bases at V and 0 bases at J, with 7 bases between. The CDR3 sequence is 15 residues long. In germline, CDR1 is SGHRS, CDR2 YFSETQ. Full variable domain (rest looked up from reference TRBV5-1 and TRBJ2-1): KAGVTQTPRYLIKTRGQQVTLSCSPISGHRSVSWYQQTPGQGLQFLFEYFSETQRNKGNFPGRFSGRQFSNSRSEMNVSTLELGDSALYLCASSLGQSSYNEQFFGPGTRLTVL.

The genes are TRBV19 and TRBJ2-7, with 9 bases lining up with TRBD1. Germline values: CDR1 LNHDA, CDR2 SQIVND (reference sequence). Losses at the gene ends were 3 bases for V and 4 bases for J; bases not matched to a gene: 7. This CDR3 has 15 amino acids. The CDR3 reads CASSITGQGKYEQYF. DNA of the CDR3: TGTGCCAGTAGTATTACCGGACAGGGGAAGTACGAGCAGTACTTC. Complete variable domain (other parts from reference TRBV19 and TRBJ2-7): DGGITQSPKYLFRKEGQNVTLSCEQNLNHDAMYWYRQDPGQGLRLIYYSQIVNDFQKGDIAEGYSVSREKKESFPLTVTSAQKNPTAFYLCASSITGQGKYEQYFGPGTRLTVT.

This sequence joins TRBV7-2 and TRBJ2-1; 8 bases match TRBD2. V trimming: 1 base; J trimming: 7 bases; junction bases outside the gene matches: 9. CDR3 length: 16 residues. Germline V gene lookup returns CDR1 SGHTA and CDR2 FQGNSA. The CDR3 DNA sequence: TGTGCCAGCAGCTTAGACAACAGCGGGAGTTGGAATGAGCAGTTCTTC. Protein: CASSLDNSGSWNEQFF. Combining the CDR3 with reference TRBV7-2 and TRBJ2-1 gives the whole variable domain GAGVSQSPSNKVTEKGKDVELRCDPISGHTALYWYRQSLGQGLEFLIYFQGNSAPDKSGLPSDRFSAERTGGSVSTLTIQRTQQEDSAVYLCASSLDNSGSWNEQFFGPGTRLTVL.

This sequence joins TRBV28 and TRBJ1-5; TRBD1 matches at 7 bases. CDR3 length: 14 residues. With 7 bases clipped from V and 6 bases from J, the junction kept 9 bases outside the gene matches. CDR1 is MDHEN and CDR2 is SYDVKM in the germline V gene. The CDR3 loop reads CASNLQGKGQPQHF. As DNA, the CDR3 is TGTGCCAGCAACCTACAGGGGAAAGGTCAGCCCCAGCATTTT.

J is TRBJ2-2 and V is TRBV5-1; TRBD1 aligns across 7 bases. The CDR3 sequence is 15 residues long. Germline trimming cut 2 bases from V and 6 bases from J; bases unmatched to any gene: 7. Germline values: CDR1 SGHRS, CDR2 YFSETQ. The CDR3, as DNA: TGCGCCAGCAGCTTCCGGGACAGTCGTGCCGGGGAGCTGTTTTTT. This translates into CASSFRDSRAGELFF.

CDR3 protein: CASTLGGSEKLFF. DNA of the CDR3: TGTGCCAGCACCCTGGGAGGGTCTGAAAAACTGTTTTTT. V gene TRBV12-3 or TRBV12-4 combines with J gene TRBJ1-4; no firm D call. Trimming cost V 7 bases and J 7 bases, with 13 bases left between them. The CDR3 is 13 amino acids.

CDR3 coding DNA: TGTGCCAGTAGCACTGACTATCGCGGTGGGAATGAGCAGTTCTTC. Its protein is CASSTDYRGGNEQFF. The chain joins TRBV19 to TRBJ2-1; tentatively, D is TRBD2 (5 bases). CDR1 is LNHDA and CDR2 is SQIVND in the germline V gene (reference sequence). The CDR3 is 15 residues long. Trimming stripped 6 bases from V and 7 bases from J, with 19 bases between.

The rearrangement uses TRBV5-1 and TRBJ2-1; 14 positions agree with TRBD2. CDR1 and CDR2 (germline): SGHRS, YFSETQ. The CDR3 sequence is 18 residues long. Germline trimming cut 6 bases from V and 1 base from J; bases unmatched to any gene: 9. CDR3 loop: CASTRGTSGRSSYNEQFF. CDR3 nucleotide sequence: TGCGCCAGCACACGGGGGACTAGCGGGAGAAGTTCCTACAATGAGCAGTTCTTC. The whole variable domain, filled in from reference TRBV5-1 and TRBJ2-1, reads KAGVTQTPRYLIKTRGQQVTLSCSPISGHRSVSWYQQTPGQGLQFLFEYFSETQRNKGNFPGRFSGRQFSNSRSEMNVSTLELGDSALYLCASTRGTSGRSSYNEQFFGPGTRLTVL.

This clone was counted only a few times. This chain joins TRBV7-9 and TRBJ2-3, with 9 bases that match TRBD1. The CDR3 totals 14 residues. The ends lost 4 bases at V and 6 bases at J; junction bases unmatched: 5. Germline loops: CDR1 SEHNR, CDR2 FQNEAQ (reference sequence). CDR3 DNA sequence: TGTGCCAGCAGCTCGACAGGGGGGCGGGATACGCAGTATTTT. Translation: CASSSTGGRDTQYF.

The V gene is TRBV15, the J gene TRBJ1-5, with 8 nucleotides matching TRBD1. After removal of 3 bases from V and 6 bases from J, the junction contained 1 base not matched to a gene. The length of the CDR3 is 13 residues. Germline lookup yields CDR1 LNHNV and CDR2 YYDKDF (reference sequence). The DNA for the CDR3 is TGTGCCACCAGCAGGGACAGGGCTCAGCCCCAGCATTTT. This translates into CATSRDRAQPQHF.

The CDR3 DNA follows: TGTGCCAGCAGCGTAGGAGACATGGGCCGGGAGCTGTTTTTT. Protein: CASSVGDMGRELFF. This sequence joins TRBV9 and TRBJ2-2, with unresolved D. The CDR3 runs to 14 residues. Trimming cost V 0 bases and J 9 bases, with 12 bases left between them. In germline, CDR1 is SGDLS, CDR2 YYNGEE. The whole variable domain, remainder taken from reference TRBV9 and TRBJ2-2, is DSGVTQTPKHLITATGQRVTLRCSPRSGDLSVYWYQQSLDQGLQFLIQYYNGEERAKGNILERFSAQQFPDLHSELNLSSLELGDSALYFCASSVGDMGRELFFGEGSRLTVL.

This chain uses TRBV5-1 with TRBJ2-5; maybe TRBD2 (6 bases). The CDR3 consists of 15 residues. V was pared by 0 bases and J by 0 bases, with 9 bases between. Germline V gives CDR1 SGHRS, CDR2 YFSETQ. CDR3 nucleotides: TGCGCCAGCAGCTTGGCGGCGGGAAACCAAGAGACCCAGTACTTC. Amino acid sequence: CASSLAAGNQETQYF.

V is TRBV6-5 and J is TRBJ1-1; 10 bases are a match to TRBD1. The CDR3 covers 12 residues. The germline V gene has CDR1 MNHEY and CDR2 SVGAGI. The trim removed 5 bases at V and 10 bases at J, leaving 4 bases unmatched. CDR3 region: CASSRQGAAAFF. In DNA, the CDR3 is TGTGCCAGCAGTAGACAGGGGGCAGCAGCTTTCTTT.

The chain employs TRBV7-3 and TRBJ2-3; 9 bases are a match to TRBD1. This CDR3 region has 14 residues. Trimming removed 5 bases from V and 2 bases from J; junction bases left unmatched: 2. From germline, CDR1 is SGHTA and CDR2 FQGTGA. The CDR3 protein is CASSRTGVTDTQYF. CDR3 in DNA: TGTGCCAGCAGCAGGACAGGGGTCACAGATACGCAGTATTTT.

The chain combines TRBV18 with TRBJ1-6; a possible D gene is TRBD1 (5 bases). V was shortened by 6 bases and J by 10 bases, with 13 bases between the two germline ends. From germline, CDR1 is KGHSH and CDR2 LQKENI. The CDR3 loop spans 13 amino acids. As DNA, the CDR3 is TGTGCCAGCTCCCGCGGGGGGGAATCACCCCTCCACTTT. Protein: CASSRGGESPLHF.

This rearrangement joins TRBV29-1 to TRBJ1-2; no clear D. In germline, CDR1 is SQVTM, CDR2 ANQGSEA. There are 16 residues in the CDR3. Trimming left V 1 base short and J 1 base short, with 16 bases between. The CDR3 DNA reads as TGCAGCGTTGAAGGGGCAGGAAGCTTACTTAACTATGGCTACACCTTC. Amino acid sequence: CSVEGAGSLLNYGYTF.

This chain connects TRBV25-1 to TRBJ1-2, with D unresolved. This CDR3 contains 12 residues. Germline V gives CDR1 MGHDK, CDR2 SYGVNS. Trimming left V 7 bases short and J 5 bases short, with 11 bases between. The CDR3 DNA reads TGTGCCAGCAACGCCCCGGGTTATGGCTACACCTTC. The encoded protein is CASNAPGYGYTF.

This sequence joins TRBV6-5 and TRBJ2-3, with 9 bases identical to TRBD2. J was trimmed by 8 bases and V by 4 bases; bases with no gene match: 13. Per germline, CDR1 MNHEY and CDR2 SVGAGI. The CDR3 totals 16 residues. The CDR3, as DNA: TGTGCCAGCAGTTCCGCACGGACTAGCGAGGGCCCTACGCAGTATTTT. It codes for CASSSARTSEGPTQYF.

This chain uses TRBV4-3 with TRBJ2-7, with 7 bases aligning to TRBD2. CDR1 LGHNA and CDR2 YSLEER come from the germline V gene. The CDR3 has 15 residues. The J segment lost 3 bases and the V segment lost 1 base, leaving 6 bases of the junction unmatched. CDR3 residues: CASSQVYGGSYEQYF. Here the CDR3 DNA reads TGCGCCAGCAGCCAAGTGTATGGCGGGAGCTACGAGCAGTACTTC.

In regard to this clone: A read error may produce the germline difference seen at one junction end. The gene calls are TRBV11-2 and TRBJ2-4, with TRBD1 matching 9 bases. The CDR3 length is 16 residues. Germline V lookup: CDR1 SGHAT, CDR2 FQNNGV. The CDR3 here is CASSLEGQGSSNIQYF. DNA of the CDR3: TGTGCCAGCAGCCTAGAGGGACAGGGTTCCTCAAACATTCAGTACTTC.

The rearrangement joins TRBV11-2 to TRBJ1-3; no definite D call. This CDR3 is 14 amino acids long. Germline assignment: CDR1 SGHAT and CDR2 FQNNGV. The V and J ends lost 4 bases and 0 bases respectively, with 7 bases between them. This CDR3 reads CASSWSGSGNTIYF. CDR3 sequence (DNA): TGTGCCAGCAGCTGGAGCGGCTCTGGAAACACCATATATTTT.

This rearrangement joins TRBV7-2 to TRBJ2-7; D remains ambiguous. CDR1 and CDR2 from the germline V gene are SGHTA and FQGNSA. The CDR3 is made up of 14 amino acids. Trimming stripped 3 bases from V and 4 bases from J, with 13 bases between. This CDR3 is CASSFTRRVYEQYF. CDR3 bases: TGTGCCAGCAGCTTCACGAGACGGGTATACGAGCAGTACTTC.